The 22 T cell receptor beta chains given below trace back to one sample, sequenced in a study of T cells expressing NK-cell markers (dated by TCRdb to 2020 to 2022). Preparation of the library involved 5' RACE. These reads were obtained on an Illumina HiSeq 2000. TCRdb reprocessed the reads into one record per CDR3 protein sequence, lacking DNA. This sample's table lists fewer than 300,000 distinct CDR3 sequences. The ten biggest clones cover 4% to 5% of the sample. The sequencing sample was made of blood T cells: a sorted CD56 or NKG2C T cell subset, CD4+ or CD8+ T cells, or bulk PBMC T cells (not recorded which). These receptors were taken from a woman aged 18 to 75 in good health.

This rearrangement joins TRBV7-2 to TRBJ2-5; TCRdb selects TRBD2, and the lack of DNA leaves this call unchecked. The CDR3 spans 16 residues. Germline-derived CDR1 and CDR2 are SGHTA and FQGNSA. The CDR3 spells CASSSQSPTIQETQYF.

This chain joins TRBV6-2 or TRBV6-3 and TRBJ2-1; TCRdb names TRBD2, which stays unverified in the absence of DNA. This CDR3 comprises 11 residues. The germline V gene encodes CDR1 MNHEY and CDR2 SVGEGT. The CDR3 sequence is CASTRGREQFF.

The gene calls are TRBV6-2 or TRBV6-3 and TRBJ1-2. CDR3 length equals 15 residues. Germline V CDR1 and CDR2: MNHEY, SVGEGT. The CDR3 spells CASSYSEGFNYGYTF.

This CDR3 is CASSLGGLANEQFF. The chain uses TRBV7-2 and TRBJ2-1; the D gene TCRdb calls, TRBD2, cannot be checked with no DNA. CDR1 and CDR2 (germline): SGHTA, FQGNSA. This CDR3 spans 14 amino acids.

This sequence joins TRBV7-3 and TRBJ2-5; TCRdb's D gene call, TRBD2, goes unchecked for lack of DNA. Germline CDR1 is SGHTA and CDR2 is FQGTGA. The CDR3 length is 14 residues. The CDR3 spells CASNLGERGETQYF.

This chain connects TRBV6-5 to TRBJ2-3. CDR3 length: 14 residues. CDR1 and CDR2 (germline): MNHEY, SVGAGI. CDR3 protein: CASSYSPGTDTQYF.

The genes are TRBV12-3 or TRBV12-4 and TRBJ1-1; TCRdb proposes TRBD1, but this gene call is untestable without DNA. This CDR3 contains 13 residues. CDR3 amino acids: CASRRGQNTEAFF.

The CDR3 region is CASSTGIFPDTQYF. This chain links TRBV5-4 with TRBJ2-3; TCRdb reports TRBD1, a call that lacks DNA to check it against. Germline lookup yields CDR1 SGHNT and CDR2 YYREEE (reference sequence). The CDR3 is 14 residues long.

This chain links TRBV6-2 or TRBV6-3 with TRBJ1-6. The CDR3 loop spans 18 amino acids. Germline V CDR1 and CDR2: MNHEY, SVGEGT. This chain's CDR3 is CASSYGSAGSSYNSPLHF.

The rearrangement uses TRBV20-1 and TRBJ1-6. The germline CDR1 and CDR2 sequences are DFQATT and SNEGSKA (reference sequence). The CDR3 extends over 15 amino acids. CDR3 loop: CSARAYITSNSPLHF.

This chain joins TRBV5-1 and TRBJ1-3. The germline V gene encodes CDR1 SGHRS and CDR2 YFSETQ. CDR3 length: 14 residues. CDR3 protein: CASSSGASGNTIYF.

The chain couples TRBV14 to TRBJ1-3. CDR1 and CDR2 from the germline V gene are SGHDN and FVKESK. This CDR3 is built from 15 residues. CDR3 loop: CASSQGRNSGNTIYF. The full variable domain, rest sourced from reference TRBV14 and TRBJ1-3, is EAGVTQFPSHSVIEKGQTVTLRCDPISGHDNLYWYRRVMGKEIKFLLHFVKESKQDESGMPNNRFLAERTGGTYSTLKVQPAELEDSGVYFCASSQGRNSGNTIYFGEGSWLTVV.

The chain carries TRBV18 and TRBJ1-3; TCRdb's D call of TRBD1 is untestable without DNA. Germline V lookup: CDR1 KGHSH, CDR2 LQKENI. The CDR3 totals 16 residues. The CDR3 spells CASSASRDRAGNTIYF. The entire variable domain, with the rest obtained from reference TRBV18 and TRBJ1-3, is as follows: NAGVMQNPRHLVRRRGQEARLRCSPMKGHSHVYWYRQLPEEGLKFMVYLQKENIIDESGMPKERFSAEFPKEGPSILRIQQVVRGDSAAYFCASSASRDRAGNTIYFGEGSWLTVV.

The rearrangement links TRBV9 to TRBJ2-5; TCRdb proposes TRBD1, but this gene call is untestable without DNA. This CDR3 comprises 13 residues. In germline, CDR1 is SGDLS, CDR2 YYNGEE. CDR3: CASSQGGEETQYF.

J is TRBJ2-3 and V is TRBV23-1. TRBV23-1 is noted as an ORF with a role that remains uncertain. The CDR3 is 12 residues long. This CDR3 reads CASREATDTQYF.

The rearrangement links TRBV12-3 or TRBV12-4 to TRBJ2-3. CDR3 length: 12 amino acids. This CDR3 is CASSLDTDTQYF.

V is TRBV3-1 and J is TRBJ2-1; TCRdb reports TRBD2, a call that lacks DNA to check it against. The CDR3 is made up of 15 amino acids. Germline V gene lookup returns CDR1 LGHDT and CDR2 YNNKEL (reference sequence). This CDR3 reads CASSQDRSGTSGPFF.

The gene calls are TRBV30 and TRBJ2-1; TCRdb indicates TRBD2, and absent DNA this call remains unverified. Germline V gene lookup returns CDR1 GTSNPN and CDR2 SVGIG (reference sequence). This CDR3 is built from 13 residues. The CDR3 loop reads CAWDSGSKNEQFF.

The chain links TRBV18 to TRBJ2-1; without DNA, the TCRdb call of TRBD1 cannot be checked. The germline V gene encodes CDR1 KGHSH and CDR2 LQKENI. The CDR3 runs to 12 residues. The chain's CDR3 is CASSPGGMEQFF. The full variable domain, in which reference TRBV18 and TRBJ2-1 provide the parts outside the CDR3, is NAGVMQNPRHLVRRRGQEARLRCSPMKGHSHVYWYRQLPEEGLKFMVYLQKENIIDESGMPKERFSAEFPKEGPSILRIQQVVRGDSAAYFCASSPGGMEQFFGPGTRLTVL.

The chain links TRBV5-5 to TRBJ2-5; TCRdb reports TRBD2, a call that lacks DNA to check it against. Germline V gene lookup returns CDR1 SGHKS and CDR2 YYEKEE (reference sequence). This CDR3 has 16 residues. The CDR3: CASRRGLAGGEETQYF.

The chain couples TRBV5-5 to TRBJ1-2. The CDR3 sequence is 14 residues long. Germline CDR1 reads SGHKS; CDR2 reads YYEKEE (reference sequence). CDR3 sequence reads: CASSLERVAYGYTF.

The rearrangement joins TRBV12-3 or TRBV12-4 to TRBJ1-1. There are 14 residues in the CDR3. The CDR3: CASSPSGGNTEAFF.